These 24 T cell receptor beta chains came from one sample sequenced in a study of T-cell memory formation after mild COVID-19. TCRdb re-called the 5' RACE reads through MiXCR, storing one row per CDR3 protein. The sample contains under 250,000 distinct CDR3 sequences, around 26% of which appear only once. The sample was PBMCs or a T cell subset sorted from them (not recorded which). Receptors were obtained from an adult woman who had mild COVID-19 (a few samples of this study predate the infection). Cell type and time point are not known.

V gene TRBV14 combines with J gene TRBJ2-7; 14 nucleotides line up with TRBD2. This CDR3 is built from 18 residues. The V gene end was trimmed by 1 base and the J gene end by 5 bases; junction bases not matched to a gene: 10. Germline V lookup: CDR1 SGHDN, CDR2 FVKESK. This CDR3 reads CASSQGLAGGPTRNEQYF. CDR3 bases: TGTGCCAGCAGCCAAGGACTAGCGGGAGGGCCAACGAGGAACGAGCAGTACTTC.

The chain employs TRBV12-5 and TRBJ2-5; the match to TRBD2 covers 9 bases. This CDR3 contains 13 residues. The trim removed 6 bases at V and 2 bases at J, leaving 1 base unmatched. In germline, CDR1 is LGHNT, CDR2 FRNRAP. CDR3 bases: TGTGCTAGTGGGCTAGCGGGGCAAGAGACCCAGTACTTC. Translating gives CASGLAGQETQYF.

The rearrangement joins TRBV7-9 to TRBJ2-1, with 10 bases identical to TRBD2. With 5 bases clipped from V and 4 bases from J, the junction kept 5 bases outside the gene matches. Germline V gene data show CDR1 as SEHNR and CDR2 as FQNEAQ (reference sequence). The CDR3 spans 15 residues. The CDR3 coding sequence is TGTGCCAGCAGCCCCTCGGGACTAGCGTACAATGAGCAGTTCTTC. Translation gives CASSPSGLAYNEQFF.

This clonotype was recorded many times. V usage is TRBV9 and J usage is TRBJ2-3; no clear D gene. This CDR3 has 15 amino acids. The germline V gene has CDR1 SGDLS and CDR2 YYNGEE. V shed 0 bases and J shed 1 base, with 9 bases lying between them. In DNA, the CDR3 is TGTGCCAGCAGCGTAGGACTCCTCCGCACAGATACGCAGTATTTT. Its protein product is CASSVGLLRTDTQYF.

The chain carries TRBV7-2 and TRBJ2-7, with D possibly called TRBD1 or TRBD2 (6 bases each). Looked up from germline, CDR1 is SGHTA and CDR2 is FQGNSA. The CDR3 sequence is 13 residues long. Trimming took 5 bases from V and 7 from J, leaving 15 bases between them. The CDR3 is CASSPRGGKEQYF. Here the CDR3 DNA reads TGTGCCAGCAGCCCACGAGGGGGGAAAGAGCAGTACTTC.

The gene calls are TRBV7-6 and TRBJ1-2; the D is unclear. V gave up 5 bases and J gave up 5 bases, with 18 bases separating them. This CDR3 region has 15 residues. Per germline, CDR1 SGHVS and CDR2 FNYEAQ. CDR3 coding DNA: TGTGCCAGCAGCCCCCTAAAAATGGACGGATATGGCTACACCTTC. This translates into CASSPLKMDGYGYTF.

This sequence joins TRBV5-1 and TRBJ2-7; D tentatively fits TRBD1 or TRBD2 (5 bases each). The germline CDR1 and CDR2 sequences are SGHRS and YFSETQ. V gave up 1 base and J gave up 3 bases, with 14 bases separating them. This CDR3 contains 15 residues. The CDR3: CASSLIGTEHYEQYF. The CDR3 nucleotides read TGCGCCAGCAGCTTGATCGGGACGGAGCACTACGAGCAGTACTTC. The whole variable domain, remainder taken from reference TRBV5-1 and TRBJ2-7, is KAGVTQTPRYLIKTRGQQVTLSCSPISGHRSVSWYQQTPGQGLQFLFEYFSETQRNKGNFPGRFSGRQFSNSRSEMNVSTLELGDSALYLCASSLIGTEHYEQYFGPGTRLTVT.

This clonotype was seen once. V is TRBV7-9 and J is TRBJ2-1; the D gene could be TRBD1 or TRBD2 (5 bases each). Germline V CDR1 and CDR2: SEHNR, FQNEAQ (reference sequence). The V and J ends lost 1 base and 6 bases respectively, with 7 bases between them. CDR3 size: 13 residues. CDR3 nucleotides: TGTGCCAGCAGCTTAGTGGGGACCAATGAGCAGTTCTTC. As protein: CASSLVGTNEQFF.

The gene calls are TRBV7-6 and TRBJ2-2; 12 nucleotides match TRBD2. The CDR3 is made up of 17 amino acids. V trimming: 1 base; J trimming: 2 bases; junction bases outside the gene matches: 2. Germline loops: CDR1 SGHVS, CDR2 FNYEAQ. The CDR3, as DNA: TGTGCCAGCAGCTTAGAGACTAGCGGGAGTAACACCGGGGAGCTGTTTTTT. Protein sequence: CASSLETSGSNTGELFF.

V usage is TRBV5-1 and J usage is TRBJ2-6; D is unresolved. CDR1 is SGHRS, CDR2 YFSETQ, per germline. The CDR3 spans 18 residues. Trimming took 0 bases from V and 0 from J, leaving 13 bases between them. The CDR3 region is CASSLALIRASGANVLTF. The CDR3 nucleotides read TGCGCCAGCAGCTTGGCGTTGATTAGAGCCTCTGGGGCCAACGTCCTGACTTTC.

The chain joins TRBV27 to TRBJ2-7; D is unresolved. The CDR3 spans 12 residues. V was cut by 6 bases and J by 0 bases, with 6 bases left in between. CDR1 and CDR2 from the germline V gene are MNHEY and SMNVEV (reference sequence). The DNA for the CDR3 is TGTGCCAGCAGGCGCAGCTCCTACGAGCAGTACTTC. It is translated as CASRRSSYEQYF.

The chain combines TRBV6-2 or TRBV6-3 with TRBJ1-2, with D hard to call. CDR1 is MNHEY and CDR2 is SVGEGT in the germline V gene. Trimming cost V 7 bases and J 7 bases, with 13 bases left between them. The CDR3 is 12 amino acids. CDR3 nucleotide sequence: TGTGCCAGCACCGAAAATCTCTTTGGCTACACCTTC. It encodes CASTENLFGYTF.

This clonotype was seen a handful of times. This chain links TRBV9 with TRBJ2-7; 10 bases map to TRBD1. This CDR3 spans 15 amino acids. The germline gives CDR1 SGDLS, CDR2 YYNGEE. J was trimmed by 3 bases and V by 4 bases; bases with no gene match: 7. CDR3 loop: CASSPAGQGFYEQYF. CDR3 sequence (DNA): TGTGCCAGCAGCCCGGCGGGACAGGGGTTCTACGAGCAGTACTTC.

The chain combines TRBV27 with TRBJ1-2; D may be TRBD1 (6 bases). Germline assignment: CDR1 MNHEY and CDR2 SMNVEV (reference sequence). Trimming took off 2 bases at V and 0 bases at J, with 10 bases between the two ends. CDR3 length: 15 amino acids. The CDR3 nucleotides are TGTGCCAGCAGTTTAACCCCAGGGGCTAACTATGGCTACACCTTC. Translating gives CASSLTPGANYGYTF.

This chain uses TRBV5-1 with TRBJ2-1; a possible D gene is TRBD2 (5 bases). The V end lost 1 base, the J end lost 4 bases, and 6 bases lay between the germline ends. Germline V gives CDR1 SGHRS, CDR2 YFSETQ. The CDR3 consists of 13 residues. This chain's CDR3 is CASSLRTYNEQFF. The CDR3 nucleotides read TGCGCCAGCAGCTTGCGGACTTACAATGAGCAGTTCTTC.

The chain recombines TRBV20-1 with TRBJ2-7; D gene uncertain. Trimming left V 0 bases short and J 2 bases short, with 8 bases between. The CDR3 loop spans 13 amino acids. Germline loops: CDR1 DFQATT, CDR2 SNEGSKA (reference sequence). CDR3 nucleotide sequence: TGCAGTGCTAGAGACACGGCGACCTACGAGCAGTACTTC. Its translation: CSARDTATYEQYF.

This chain connects TRBV7-9 to TRBJ2-7; 8 bases are shared with TRBD1. V lost 5 bases, J lost 3 bases, and 9 bases stayed unmatched. Germline loops: CDR1 SEHNR, CDR2 FQNEAQ (reference sequence). The CDR3 loop spans 15 amino acids. CDR3 in DNA: TGTGCCAGCAGCCATGGGCAGGGGGCCGGCTACGAGCAGTACTTC. Translated, it gives CASSHGQGAGYEQYF.

The chain carries TRBV4-1 and TRBJ2-2, with D perhaps TRBD2 (6 bases). Germline lookup yields CDR1 MGHRA and CDR2 YSYEKL. This CDR3 has 16 amino acids. V lost 5 bases to trimming and J lost 0 bases, with 13 bases between them. The CDR3 DNA reads as TGCGCCAGCAGCTTAGGGACTCCCGCGAACACCGGGGAGCTGTTTTTT. Translation gives CASSLGTPANTGELFF.

The chain recombines TRBV5-1 with TRBJ2-1; no clear D. The CDR3 spans 18 residues. The V gene's germline CDR1 is SGHRS and CDR2 YFSETQ. V lost 0 bases and J lost 0, with 16 bases in between. The CDR3 here is CASSLALRSFSSYNEQFF. The CDR3 DNA is TGCGCCAGCAGCTTGGCCTTGCGAAGTTTCAGCTCCTACAATGAGCAGTTCTTC.

This chain connects TRBV4-1 to TRBJ1-6, with 8 bases fitting TRBD1. The CDR3 is made up of 16 amino acids. Looked up from germline, CDR1 is MGHRA and CDR2 is YSYEKL. The V gene end was trimmed by 2 bases and the J gene end by 14 bases; junction bases not matched to a gene: 14. This chain's CDR3 is CASSQRLGQGALALHF. The CDR3 DNA is TGCGCCAGCAGCCAACGGTTGGGGCAGGGGGCGTTGGCCCTCCACTTT.

The rearrangement links TRBV19 to TRBJ1-1; the D gene is possibly TRBD1 (6 bases). Germline CDR1 and CDR2: LNHDA and SQIVND (reference sequence). CDR3 length: 14 amino acids. The germline V and J ends were trimmed by 5 bases and 4 bases, with 14 bases remaining between them. Written as DNA, the CDR3 is TGTGCCAGTAGTCTGCAAGGAGGGGGCACTGAAGCTTTCTTT. Amino acid sequence: CASSLQGGGTEAFF.

V and J are TRBV11-2 and TRBJ2-2, with TRBD2 matching over 9 bases. The CDR3 sequence is 15 residues long. J was trimmed by 7 bases and V by 8 bases; bases with no gene match: 11. CDR1 and CDR2 (germline): SGHAT, FQNNGV. In nucleotides, the CDR3 is TGTGCCAGCCAACTCCAGCGGGGGGTGAACGGGGAGCTGTTTTTT. Its translation: CASQLQRGVNGELFF. The full variable domain, completed using reference TRBV11-2 and TRBJ2-2, is EAGVAQSPRYKIIEKRQSVAFWCNPISGHATLYWYQQILGQGPKLLIQFQNNGVVDDSQLPKDRFSAERLKGVDSTLKIQPAKLEDSAVYLCASQLQRGVNGELFFGEGSRLTVL.

The chain has TRBV21-1 and TRBJ2-2. TRBV21-1 is noted as a pseudogene. The CDR3 sequence is 16 residues long. The CDR3 region is CASSFPGIMNTGELFF. The CDR3 DNA follows: TGTGCCAGCTCCTTTCCCGGGATCATGAACACCGGGGAGCTGTTTTTT.

This chain connects TRBV12-3 or TRBV12-4 to TRBJ1-3; TRBD1 matches at 7 bases. CDR3 length: 15 amino acids. V was clipped by 6 bases and J by 0 bases; unmatched bases: 5. In DNA, the CDR3 is TGTGCCAGCAGAAAGGACAGGACCTCTGGAAACACCATATATTTT. This codes for CASRKDRTSGNTIYF.